This TCR beta chain was obtained from a study of shared clonotypes between healthy human individuals (dated by TCRdb to between 2020 and 2021). Context from the whole study: Two women and a few men aged 18 to 49 years were included in the cohort. Per donor, three plates each were used for CD4 naive and CD4 memory, two for CD8 naive, and one for CD8 memory. The study deeply sequenced blood TCR repertoires of several healthy adults to estimate repertoire size and the extent of clonotype sharing between individuals. Libraries were prepared and TCR repertoires were sequenced by different laboratories using diverse techniques, in order to increase sequencing depth and limit assay-specific biases. Each donor's leukapheresis produced roughly between roughly 0.9 and 9 billion PBMCs.

Donors were healthy HIV-negative adults with no recently reported acute infections or vaccinations. Every donor was a Caucasian adult living in Nashville, Tennessee, USA. CD4+ T cells were enriched through magnetic negative selection, after which naive cells were positively selected on CD45RA and the remaining negative fraction served as the memory subset. After blood collection by leukapheresis, PBMCs were isolated using Ficoll-Histopaque density gradient centrifugation and then cryopreserved in the vapor phase of liquid nitrogen. Analytical flow cytometry was used to check the purity and quantity of each magnetically sorted T cell population. Each sorted fraction had its genomic DNA isolated and then quantified by UV absorbance on a Nanodrop 2000c. The investigation overall reported the following: Pairwise subsampling led to the expectation that sequencing depth would affect the degree of clonotype sharing among donors. Across a handful of donors, 4.5% to 6.5% of naive CD4, more than 3% of naive CD8, approximately 2.5% of memory CD4, and about 0.44% of memory CD8 clonotypes were shared. The genetic and exposure-history diversity represented was limited by the small number of donors. Clonotypes shared by all four sorted-subset donors showed higher generation probabilities than non-shared clonotypes. Larger estimated clonotype richness was generally found for naive subsets than for memory subsets. Sampling was restricted to blood, and TCR repertoires in tissues likely differ from the TCR repertoires found in blood. Rarefaction of sorted-subset datasets indicated incomplete sequencing despite the large sequencing depth.

V is cut back by 8 bases and J by 5 bases, with 6 bases in the junction unmatched. The CDR3 measures 13 amino acids from cysteine to phenylalanine. The CDR3 DNA has 39 bases and is translated from base 1. Reading the germline V gene gives CDR1 SNHLY and CDR2 FYNNEI. Using the deep immunoSEQ assay, multiplex PCR amplified TCR CDR3 regions from genomic DNA. For each cell subset, the extracted genomic DNA was distributed evenly across all wells of several immunoSEQ 96-well plates, and each plate served as one replicate. Each replicate PCR for sorted subsets received roughly 0.2 ug genomic DNA, equal to roughly 30,000 T cell genomes. The purified libraries were quantified using a Qubit 3.0 fluorometer, sized with a Bioanalyzer 2100, and then quantified again using the KAPA Library Quantification kit. A separate single-read 150-cycle Illumina NextSeq 550 flow cell was used to sequence each immunoSEQ 96-well plate. The authors' pipeline ran thus. Because the immunoSEQ output held only junctional sequences and lacked quality scores, the filtering could not match the filtering applied to full-length reads. To assign V/J genes and CDR3, sequences were annotated against IMGT germline references using PyIR, a Python wrapper for IgBLAST v1.9. Any read was removed if the V/J assignment was weak (E-value above 1e-6), the CDR3 was missing, or the read contained stop codons, out-of-frame junctions, or ambiguous translated residues. V3J clonotypes were defined as sequences sharing an identical inferred V gene, J gene, and CDR3 amino acid sequence. Percentage overlap between repertoires was calculated by dividing the number of shared unique clonotypes by the size of the smaller repertoire. Repertoire richness was assessed with RTK rarefaction, the Chao1 estimator, and Recon v2.1 estimates of unobserved clonotypes. Generation probabilities for all TCRbeta clonotypes obtained by the gDNA method from several donors were computed using OLGA. TCRdb took over this immuneACCESS table, retaining in-frame rearrangements with V and J assigned. Such tables are incomplete; in checked studies, under half of the missing clones stem from an unresolved V gene, and the remainder is unexplained. V and J calls and clone size come straight from that table; D and trimming were deduced from the DNA. Across this sample there are over a million clones, with 96% seen only once. Of the sample, over 1% is held by the ten largest clones.

About this clone: No antigen is known for it. Qualities for individual bases were not recorded, and no much larger clone is one base off.

The TCR was taken from a man aged 30 to 39 in good health. The chain employs TRBV2 and TRBJ2-1; TRBD2 fits 7 bases in the junction. Sequences were obtained from naive CD4+ T cells sorted from blood. The sample's cell subset or site, from its label and the paper: CD45RA+ positively selected. For the CDR3, the sequence is CASGLLANNEQFF. The nucleotide sequence reads TGTGCCAGCGGTTTACTAGCGAACAATGAGCAGTTCTTC.